Listed below are T cell receptor beta chains from one sample, sequenced in a study of human T cells and chemical hapten exposure. Via MiXCR, TCRdb re-called the RACE reads, giving one row per CDR3 protein. The repertoire holds around 44,000 distinct CDR3 sequences, with 3.5% to 4% as singletons. The sequences come from whole blood, collected in connection with sensitization to the hapten diphenylcyclopropenone (DPC). These receptors were collected from a man aged 50-59 years with alopecia areata. Some clones in this sample may be carry-over from other donors' samples. The CDR3 runs from the conserved cysteine through the conserved F or W. D genes are given only for firm matches. Only some rows state a clone size, as once, few, many or a class for expanded clones.

v_call: TRBV19; d_call: TRBD2; clone_size: many; j_call: TRBJ2-1; cdr3_aa: CASRGGLAGAYNEQFF; cdr3_nt: TGTGCCAGTAGGGGGGGACTAGCGGGAGCATACAATGAGCAGTTCTTC
v_call: TRBV29-1; d_call: -; clone_size: -; j_call: TRBJ2-5; cdr3_aa: CSVVAGWSETQYF; cdr3_nt: TGCAGCGTTGTGGCGGGATGGTCGGAGACCCAGTACTTC
v_call: TRBV20-1; d_call: -; clone_size: many; j_call: TRBJ1-5; cdr3_aa: CSASQGPNQPQHF; cdr3_nt: TGCAGTGCTAGCCAGGGACCCAATCAGCCCCAGCATTTT
v_call: TRBV9; d_call: TRBD1; clone_size: -; j_call: TRBJ1-2; cdr3_aa: CASSLSGQGGSGYTF; cdr3_nt: TGTGCCAGCAGCCTCTCAGGACAGGGGGGATCTGGCTACACCTTC
v_call: TRBV28; d_call: -; clone_size: many; j_call: TRBJ1-5; cdr3_aa: CASSLAGRAQQPQHF; cdr3_nt: TGTGCCAGCAGTTTGGCAGGGAGAGCCCAACAGCCCCAGCATTTT
v_call: TRBV18; d_call: TRBD2; clone_size: few; j_call: TRBJ2-7; cdr3_aa: CASSYTSGSYEQYF; cdr3_nt: TGTGCCAGCTCCTACACTAGCGGGTCCTACGAGCAGTACTTC
v_call: TRBV9; d_call: TRBD1; clone_size: few; j_call: TRBJ2-3; cdr3_aa: CASSVGGTADTQYF; cdr3_nt: TGTGCCAGCAGCGTAGGAGGGACAGCGGATACGCAGTATTTT
v_call: TRBV25-1; d_call: -; clone_size: few; j_call: TRBJ1-1; cdr3_aa: CASSERSADTEAFF; cdr3_nt: TGTGCCAGCAGTGAGAGGTCCGCGGACACTGAAGCTTTCTTT
v_call: TRBV7-8; d_call: TRBD2; clone_size: many; j_call: TRBJ2-1; cdr3_aa: CASSLTVAGAHNEQFF; cdr3_nt: TGTGCCAGCAGCTTAACGGTAGCGGGAGCCCACAATGAGCAGTTCTTC
v_call: TRBV30; d_call: TRBD2; clone_size: many; j_call: TRBJ2-3; cdr3_aa: CAWKASGRDTQYF; cdr3_nt: TGTGCCTGGAAGGCTAGCGGAAGAGATACGCAGTATTTT
v_call: TRBV27; d_call: -; clone_size: many; j_call: TRBJ2-3; cdr3_aa: CASSLTSGGHTDTQYF; cdr3_nt: TGTGCCAGCAGTTTAACGAGTGGGGGGCATACAGATACGCAGTATTTT
v_call: TRBV10-3; d_call: TRBD2; clone_size: -; j_call: TRBJ2-7; cdr3_aa: CAISNPSGRLYEQYF; cdr3_nt: TGTGCCATCAGCAACCCTAGCGGGCGCCTCTACGAGCAGTACTTC
v_call: TRBV29-1; d_call: -; clone_size: many; j_call: TRBJ2-1; cdr3_aa: CSAKDTYNEQFF; cdr3_nt: TGCAGCGCCAAAGACACCTACAATGAGCAGTTCTTC
v_call: TRBV19; d_call: TRBD1; clone_size: many; j_call: TRBJ2-5; cdr3_aa: CASSFDGTVRETQYF; cdr3_nt: TGTGCCAGTAGTTTCGATGGGACAGTTCGAGAGACCCAGTACTTC
v_call: TRBV24-1; d_call: TRBD2; clone_size: many; j_call: TRBJ2-3; cdr3_aa: CATSDPRNGRAGADTQYF; cdr3_nt: TGTGCCACCAGTGATCCCAGGAACGGGAGGGCCGGCGCAGATACGCAGTATTTT
v_call: TRBV7-8; d_call: TRBD2; clone_size: many; j_call: TRBJ2-1; cdr3_aa: CASSVGLAGGNEQFF; cdr3_nt: TGTGCCAGCAGCGTAGGACTAGCGGGAGGTAACGAGCAGTTCTTC
v_call: TRBV29-1; d_call: -; clone_size: many; j_call: TRBJ2-5; cdr3_aa: CSAGVETQYF; cdr3_nt: TGCAGCGCAGGGGTGGAGACCCAGTACTTC
v_call: TRBV28; d_call: TRBD1; clone_size: many; j_call: TRBJ1-5; cdr3_aa: CASSQGTGFFNQPQHF; cdr3_nt: TGTGCCAGCAGCCAAGGGACAGGGTTTTTCAATCAGCCCCAGCATTTT
v_call: TRBV5-1; d_call: TRBD1; clone_size: many; j_call: TRBJ1-1; cdr3_aa: CASSKRTGGNTEAFF; cdr3_nt: TGCGCCAGCAGCAAACGGACAGGGGGCAATACTGAAGCTTTCTTT
v_call: TRBV11-1; d_call: -; clone_size: many; j_call: TRBJ2-7; cdr3_aa: CASSSVSGSYEQYF; cdr3_nt: TGTGCCAGCAGCTCCGTATCGGGGTCCTACGAGCAGTACTTC